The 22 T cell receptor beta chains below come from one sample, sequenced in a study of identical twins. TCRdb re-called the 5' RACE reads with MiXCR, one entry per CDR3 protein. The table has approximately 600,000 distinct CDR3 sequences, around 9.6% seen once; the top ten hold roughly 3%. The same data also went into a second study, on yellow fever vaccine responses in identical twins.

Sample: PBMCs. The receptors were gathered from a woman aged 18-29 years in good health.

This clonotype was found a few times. The CDR3 DNA is TGTGCCAGCAGTGAAAGGGCGGGGGGGCCCTTTGAGCAGTTCTTC. This codes for CASSERAGGPFEQFF. The V and J genes are TRBV2 and TRBJ2-1; TRBD2 agrees at 9 bases. Trimming removed 2 bases from V and 9 bases from J; junction bases left unmatched: 8. CDR3 length equals 15 residues. From germline, CDR1 is SNHLY and CDR2 FYNNEI.

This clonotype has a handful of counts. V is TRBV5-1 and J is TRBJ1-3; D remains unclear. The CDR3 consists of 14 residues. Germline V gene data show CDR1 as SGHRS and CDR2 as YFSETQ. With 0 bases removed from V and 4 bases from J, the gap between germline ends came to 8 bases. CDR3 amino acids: CASSLGDYGNTIYF. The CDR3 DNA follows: TGCGCCAGCAGCTTGGGGGATTACGGAAACACCATATATTTT.

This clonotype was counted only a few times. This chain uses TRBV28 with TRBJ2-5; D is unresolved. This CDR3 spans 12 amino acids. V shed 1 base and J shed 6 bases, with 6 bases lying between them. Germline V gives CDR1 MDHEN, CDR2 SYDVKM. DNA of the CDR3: TGTGCCAGCAGTTTATTCGTTAAGACCCAGTACTTC. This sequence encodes CASSLFVKTQYF.

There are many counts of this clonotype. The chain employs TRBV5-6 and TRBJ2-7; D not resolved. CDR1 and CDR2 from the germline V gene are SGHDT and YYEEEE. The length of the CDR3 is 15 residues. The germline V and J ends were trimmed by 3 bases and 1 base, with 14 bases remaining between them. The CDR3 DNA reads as TGTGCCAGCAGCTACAGTTTAGGACCATCCTACGAGCAGTACTTC. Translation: CASSYSLGPSYEQYF.

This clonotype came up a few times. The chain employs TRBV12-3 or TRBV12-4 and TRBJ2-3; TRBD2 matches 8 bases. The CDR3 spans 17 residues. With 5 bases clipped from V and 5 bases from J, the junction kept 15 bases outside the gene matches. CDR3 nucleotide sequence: TGTGCCAGCAGTGGAAGACTAGCGTCGGGAGGCAAAGATACGCAGTATTTT. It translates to CASSGRLASGGKDTQYF.

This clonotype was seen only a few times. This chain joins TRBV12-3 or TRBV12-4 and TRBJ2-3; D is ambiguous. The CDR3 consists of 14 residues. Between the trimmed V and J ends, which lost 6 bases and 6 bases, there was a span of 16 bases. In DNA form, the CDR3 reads TGTGCCAGCAGACCAGGTGGTGGGCGTGATACGCAGTATTTT. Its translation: CASRPGGGRDTQYF.

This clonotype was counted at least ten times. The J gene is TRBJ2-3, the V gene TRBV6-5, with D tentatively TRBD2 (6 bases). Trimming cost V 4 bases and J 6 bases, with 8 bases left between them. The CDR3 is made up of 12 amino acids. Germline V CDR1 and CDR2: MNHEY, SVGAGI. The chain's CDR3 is CASSFGGDTQYF. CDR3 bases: TGTGCCAGCAGTTTTGGAGGGGATACGCAGTATTTT.

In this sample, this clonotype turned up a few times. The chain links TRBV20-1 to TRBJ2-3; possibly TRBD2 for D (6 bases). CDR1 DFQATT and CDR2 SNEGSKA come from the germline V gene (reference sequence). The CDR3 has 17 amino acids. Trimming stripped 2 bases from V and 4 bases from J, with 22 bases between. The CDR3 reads CSARLFGTGERPDTQYF. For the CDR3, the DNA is TGCAGTGCTAGATTATTTGGAACGGGGGAAAGGCCAGATACGCAGTATTTT.

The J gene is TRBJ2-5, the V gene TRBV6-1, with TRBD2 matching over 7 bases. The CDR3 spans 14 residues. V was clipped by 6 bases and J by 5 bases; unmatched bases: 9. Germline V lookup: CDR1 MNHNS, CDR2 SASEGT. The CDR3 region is CASSHVREWETQYF. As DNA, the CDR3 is TGTGCCAGCAGCCACGTGCGGGAGTGGGAGACCCAGTACTTC.

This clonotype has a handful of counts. The CDR3 loop is CSAERQVFNSPLHF. As DNA, the CDR3 is TGCAGTGCTGAACGACAGGTTTTCAATTCACCCCTCCACTTT. The V and J genes are TRBV20-1 and TRBJ1-6, with a possible D match to TRBD1 (6 bases). CDR1 is DFQATT and CDR2 is SNEGSKA in the germline V gene (reference sequence). The CDR3 consists of 14 residues. V lost 5 bases and J lost 7, with 15 bases in between.

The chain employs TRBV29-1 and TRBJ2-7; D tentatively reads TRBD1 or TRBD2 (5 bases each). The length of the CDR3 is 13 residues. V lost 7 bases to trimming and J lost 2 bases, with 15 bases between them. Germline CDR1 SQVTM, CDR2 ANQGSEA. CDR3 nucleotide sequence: TGCAGCGCCGGCCCGGGGCCACCCTACGAGCAGTACTTC. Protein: CSAGPGPPYEQYF.

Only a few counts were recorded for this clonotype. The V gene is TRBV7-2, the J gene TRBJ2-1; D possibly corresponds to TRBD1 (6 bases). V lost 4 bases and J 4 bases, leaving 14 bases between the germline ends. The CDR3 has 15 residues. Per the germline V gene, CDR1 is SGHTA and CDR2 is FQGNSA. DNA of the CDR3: TGTGCCAGCAGCTACCGGGACAAGAGGTACAATGAGCAGTTCTTC. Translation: CASSYRDKRYNEQFF.

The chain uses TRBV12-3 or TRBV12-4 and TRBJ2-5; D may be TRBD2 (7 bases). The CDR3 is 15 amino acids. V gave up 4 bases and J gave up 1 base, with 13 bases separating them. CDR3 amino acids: CASSSPGGLQETQYF. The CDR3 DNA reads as TGTGCCAGCAGTTCCCCGGGGGGCCTCCAAGAGACCCAGTACTTC.

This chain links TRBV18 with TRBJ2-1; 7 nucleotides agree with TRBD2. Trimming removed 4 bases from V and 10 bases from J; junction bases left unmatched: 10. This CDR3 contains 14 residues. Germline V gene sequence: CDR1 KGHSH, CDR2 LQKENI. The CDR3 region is CASSQGTTNPEQFF. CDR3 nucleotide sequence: TGTGCCAGCTCACAGGGGACTACCAATCCGGAGCAGTTCTTC.

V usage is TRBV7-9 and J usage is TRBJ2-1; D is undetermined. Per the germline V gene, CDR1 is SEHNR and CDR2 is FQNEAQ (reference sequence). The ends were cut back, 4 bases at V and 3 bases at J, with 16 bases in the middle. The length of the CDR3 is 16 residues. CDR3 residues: CASSSSQAILYNEQFF. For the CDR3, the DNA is TGTGCCAGCAGCTCAAGTCAAGCAATACTCTACAATGAGCAGTTCTTC.

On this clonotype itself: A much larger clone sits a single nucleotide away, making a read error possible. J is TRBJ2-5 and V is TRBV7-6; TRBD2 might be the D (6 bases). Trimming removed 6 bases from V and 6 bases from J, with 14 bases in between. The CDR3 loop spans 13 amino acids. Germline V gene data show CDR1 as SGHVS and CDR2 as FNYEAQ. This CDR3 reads CASSESGGKTQYF. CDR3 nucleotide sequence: TGTGCCAGCAGTGAATCCGGAGGGAAGACCCAGTACTTC.

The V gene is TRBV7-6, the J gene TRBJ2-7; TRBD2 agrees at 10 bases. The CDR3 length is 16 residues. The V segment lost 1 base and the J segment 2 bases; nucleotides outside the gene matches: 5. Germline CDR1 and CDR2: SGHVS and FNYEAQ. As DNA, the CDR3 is TGTGCCAGCAGCTTAGAGGTAGCGGGAGGCCCCTACGAGCAGTACTTC. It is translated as CASSLEVAGGPYEQYF. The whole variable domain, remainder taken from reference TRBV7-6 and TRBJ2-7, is GAGVSQSPRYKVTKRGQDVALRCDPISGHVSLYWYRQALGQGPEFLTYFNYEAQQDKSGLPNDRFSAERPEGSISTLTIQRTEQRDSAMYRCASSLEVAGGPYEQYFGPGTRLTVT.

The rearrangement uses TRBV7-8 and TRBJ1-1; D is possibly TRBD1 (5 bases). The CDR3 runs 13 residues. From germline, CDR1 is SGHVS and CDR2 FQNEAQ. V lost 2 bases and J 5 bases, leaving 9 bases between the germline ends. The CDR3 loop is CASSLRQTTEAFF. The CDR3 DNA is TGTGCCAGCAGCTTAAGACAGACAACTGAAGCTTTCTTT.

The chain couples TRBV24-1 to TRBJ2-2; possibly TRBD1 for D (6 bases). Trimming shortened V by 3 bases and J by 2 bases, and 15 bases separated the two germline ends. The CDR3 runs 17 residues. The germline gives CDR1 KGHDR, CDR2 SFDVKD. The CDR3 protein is CATSDPGQGHNTGELFF. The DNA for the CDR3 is TGTGCCACCAGTGATCCAGGGCAGGGGCATAACACCGGGGAGCTGTTTTTT.

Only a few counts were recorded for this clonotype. DNA for the CDR3: TGCAGTGCTAGAGATGAAGAGACCCAGTACTTC. Protein sequence: CSARDEETQYF. The rearrangement links TRBV20-1 to TRBJ2-5; D gene ambiguous. Deletions cut 0 bases from V and 3 bases from J, with 2 bases between. This CDR3 spans 11 amino acids. Germline loops: CDR1 DFQATT, CDR2 SNEGSKA (reference sequence).

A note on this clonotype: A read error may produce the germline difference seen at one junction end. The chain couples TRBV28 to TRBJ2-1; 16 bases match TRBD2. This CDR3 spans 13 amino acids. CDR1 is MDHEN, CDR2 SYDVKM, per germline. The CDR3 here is CASSSTGLAGGGF. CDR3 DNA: TGTGCCAGCAGTTCAACGGGACTAGCGGGAGGGGGCTTC.

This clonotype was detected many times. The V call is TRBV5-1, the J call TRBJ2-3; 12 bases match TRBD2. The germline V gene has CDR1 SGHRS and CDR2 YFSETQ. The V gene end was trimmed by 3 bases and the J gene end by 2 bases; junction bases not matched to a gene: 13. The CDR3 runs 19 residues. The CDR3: CASSSASGRAPSPTDTQYF. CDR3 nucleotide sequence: TGCGCCAGCAGCTCCGCTAGCGGGAGGGCCCCTTCTCCCACAGATACGCAGTATTTT.